The entry below describes one T cell receptor beta chain. The target antigen is unknown. These data originate in a study of cytomegalovirus exposure and HLA in healthy donors. Study results and caveats: Later analysis suggested most CMV-associated TCR beta chains were HLA-restricted. Many donors carried some public TCRs, although rarity characterized most TCR sequences.

With 60 Vbeta and 13 Jbeta primers, the PCR was carried out. Assay: immunoSEQ multiplex PCR; the TCRdb copy retains only in-frame clones and omits some. The data hold roughly 190,000 clones, with under 80% observed a single time. The germline CDR1 and CDR2 sequences are SGHRS and YFSETQ. V lost 0 bases and J 4 bases, leaving 8 bases between the germline ends. The CDR3 loop spans 14 amino acids. Material: PBMCs. The clonotype was recovered from a middle-aged man in good health and CMV-seronegative. This rearrangement joins TRBV5-1 to TRBJ2-1; a weak D match, TRBD2 (5 bases). The CDR3 region has the DNA TGCGCCAGCAGCTTGGCCGAGCGGTACAATGAGCAGTTCTTC. Its translation is CASSLAERYNEQFF.